This T cell receptor beta chain was retrieved from a study of glioma-infiltrating T cells after dendritic cell vaccination. The time point denotes: after dendritic cell vaccination, including at tumor progression/relapse. The repertoire was sequenced with immunoSEQ multiplex PCR; TCRdb's copy has only in-frame clones and lacks some. The table lists about 87,000 clones, 80% to 85% of them singletons, with under 7% in the top ten. V dropped 6 bases and J dropped 6 bases, with 23 bases sitting between them. The CDR3 spans 17 residues. The sequenced sample was blood, obtained after dendritic cell vaccination. The TCR was taken from a human donor with glioblastoma. This chain links TRBV23-1 with TRBJ2-2; tentative D call: TRBD1 (6 bases). TRBV23-1 falls under the ORF class, with uncertain function. This chain's CDR3 is CASSPSFSQGPPGELFF. The CDR3 bases are TGCGCCAGCAGCCCGAGCTTTTCACAGGGTCCCCCCGGGGAGCTGTTTTTT.